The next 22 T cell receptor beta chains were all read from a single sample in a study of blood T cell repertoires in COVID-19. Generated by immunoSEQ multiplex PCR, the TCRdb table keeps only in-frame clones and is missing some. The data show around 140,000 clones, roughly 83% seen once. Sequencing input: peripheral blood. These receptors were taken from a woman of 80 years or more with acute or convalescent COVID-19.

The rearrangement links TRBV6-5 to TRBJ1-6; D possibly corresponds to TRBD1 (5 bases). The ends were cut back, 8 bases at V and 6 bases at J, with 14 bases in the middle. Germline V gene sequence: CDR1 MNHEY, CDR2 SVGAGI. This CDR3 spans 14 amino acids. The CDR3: CASRFGHLNSPLHF. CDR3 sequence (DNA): TGTGCCAGCCGGTTCGGACATCTTAATTCACCCCTCCACTTT.

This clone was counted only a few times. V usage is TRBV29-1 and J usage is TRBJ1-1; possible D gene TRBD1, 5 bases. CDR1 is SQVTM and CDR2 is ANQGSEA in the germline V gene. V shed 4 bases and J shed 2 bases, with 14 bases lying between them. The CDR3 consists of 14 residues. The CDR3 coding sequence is TGCAGCGTTGGGCCCCCAGGGTCTAACACTGAAGCTTTCTTT. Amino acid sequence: CSVGPPGSNTEAFF.

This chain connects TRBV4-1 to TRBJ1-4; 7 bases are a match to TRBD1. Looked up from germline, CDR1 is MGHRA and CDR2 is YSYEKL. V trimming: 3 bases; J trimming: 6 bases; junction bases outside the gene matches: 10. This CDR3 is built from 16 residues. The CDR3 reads CASSQAARGSYEKLFF. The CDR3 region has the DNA TGCGCCAGCAGCCAGGCTGCCAGGGGGTCGTATGAAAAACTGTTTTTT.

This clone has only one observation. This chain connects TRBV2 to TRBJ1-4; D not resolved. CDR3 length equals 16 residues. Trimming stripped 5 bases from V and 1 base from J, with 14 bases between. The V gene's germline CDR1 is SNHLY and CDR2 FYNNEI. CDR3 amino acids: CASSPGIIITNEKLFF. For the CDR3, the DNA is TGTGCCAGCAGTCCCGGGATAATTATAACTAATGAAAAACTGTTTTTT.

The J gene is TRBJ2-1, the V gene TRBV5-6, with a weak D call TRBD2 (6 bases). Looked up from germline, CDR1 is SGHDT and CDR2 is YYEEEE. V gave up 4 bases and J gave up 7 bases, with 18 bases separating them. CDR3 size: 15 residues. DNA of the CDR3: TGTGCCAGCAGCCTACGTGGAGGGTCAAGAAATGAGCAGTTCTTC. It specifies CASSLRGGSRNEQFF.

CDR3 sequence reads: CASSPNRGLQNQPQHF. For the CDR3, the DNA is TGCGCCAGCAGCCCAAACAGGGGCCTCCAAAATCAGCCCCAGCATTTT. The rearrangement uses TRBV4-3 and TRBJ1-5; 7 bases map to TRBD1. This CDR3 spans 16 amino acids. Trimming at V came to 4 bases and at J to 4 bases, leaving 10 bases not matched to a gene. The germline V gene has CDR1 LGHNA and CDR2 YSLEER.

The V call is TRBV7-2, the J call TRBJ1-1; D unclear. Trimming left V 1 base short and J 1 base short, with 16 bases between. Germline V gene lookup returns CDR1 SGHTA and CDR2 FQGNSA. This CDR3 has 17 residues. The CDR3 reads CASSLGAPGGANTEAFF. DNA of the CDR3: TGTGCCAGCAGCTTAGGGGCCCCGGGAGGCGCGAACACTGAAGCTTTCTTT.

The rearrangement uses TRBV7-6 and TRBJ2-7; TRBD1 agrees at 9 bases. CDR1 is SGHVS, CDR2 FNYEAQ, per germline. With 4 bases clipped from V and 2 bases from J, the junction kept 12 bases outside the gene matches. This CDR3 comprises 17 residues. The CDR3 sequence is CASSSRFPGQGPYEQYF. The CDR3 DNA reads TGTGCCAGCAGCTCCCGGTTCCCGGGACAGGGCCCCTACGAGCAGTACTTC.

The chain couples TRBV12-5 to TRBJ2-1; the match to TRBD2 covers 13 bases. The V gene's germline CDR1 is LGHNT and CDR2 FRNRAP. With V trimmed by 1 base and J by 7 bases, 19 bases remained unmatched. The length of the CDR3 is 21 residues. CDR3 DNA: TGTGCTAGTGGTTTGGGTAGGAGGGGGATACTAGCGGGAGGGTCTGGGAATGAGCAGTTCTTC. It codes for CASGLGRRGILAGGSGNEQFF. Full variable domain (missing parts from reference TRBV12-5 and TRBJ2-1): DARVTQTPRHKVTEMGQEVTMRCQPILGHNTVFWYRQTMMQGLELLAYFRNRAPLDDSGMPKDRFSAEMPDATLATLKIQPSEPRDSAVYFCASGLGRRGILAGGSGNEQFFGPGTRLTVL.

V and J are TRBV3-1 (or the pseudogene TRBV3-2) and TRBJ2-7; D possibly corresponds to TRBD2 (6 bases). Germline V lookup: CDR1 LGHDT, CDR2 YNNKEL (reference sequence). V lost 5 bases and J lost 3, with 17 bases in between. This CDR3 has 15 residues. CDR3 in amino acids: CASSSLGGRSYEQYF. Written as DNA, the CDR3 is TGTGCCAGCAGCTCCCTGGGGGGAAGAAGCTACGAGCAGTACTTC.

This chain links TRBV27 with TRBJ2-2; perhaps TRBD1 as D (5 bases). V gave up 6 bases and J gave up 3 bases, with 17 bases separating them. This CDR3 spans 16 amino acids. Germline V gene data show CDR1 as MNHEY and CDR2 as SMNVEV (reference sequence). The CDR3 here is CASRKKTGRDTGELFF. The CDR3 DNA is TGTGCCAGCAGGAAAAAAACAGGCCGGGACACCGGGGAGCTGTTTTTT.

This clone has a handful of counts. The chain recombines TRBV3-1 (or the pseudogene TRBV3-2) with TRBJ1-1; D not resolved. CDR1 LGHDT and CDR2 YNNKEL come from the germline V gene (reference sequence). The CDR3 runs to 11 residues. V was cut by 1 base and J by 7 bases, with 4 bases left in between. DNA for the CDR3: TGTGCCAGCAGCCAAGTCAGTGAAGCTTTCTTT. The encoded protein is CASSQVSEAFF.

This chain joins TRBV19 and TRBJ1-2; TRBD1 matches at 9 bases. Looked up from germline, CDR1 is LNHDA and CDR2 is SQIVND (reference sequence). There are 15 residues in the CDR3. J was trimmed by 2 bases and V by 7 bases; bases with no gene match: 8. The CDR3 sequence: CASTPRQGGNYGYTF. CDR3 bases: TGTGCCAGTACCCCACGACAGGGGGGCAACTATGGCTACACCTTC.

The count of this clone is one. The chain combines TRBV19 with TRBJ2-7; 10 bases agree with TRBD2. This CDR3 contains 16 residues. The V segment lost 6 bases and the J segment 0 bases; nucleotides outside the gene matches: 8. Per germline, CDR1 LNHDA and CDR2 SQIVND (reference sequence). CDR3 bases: TGTGCCAGTAGCAGACGGCCTAGCGGGAGCTCCTACGAGCAGTACTTC. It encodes CASSRRPSGSSYEQYF.

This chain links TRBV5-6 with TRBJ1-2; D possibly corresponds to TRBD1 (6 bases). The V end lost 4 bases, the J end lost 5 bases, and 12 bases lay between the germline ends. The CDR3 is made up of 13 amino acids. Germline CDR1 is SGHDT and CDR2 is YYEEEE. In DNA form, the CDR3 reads TGTGCCAGCAGCCTCGAGGGGGTATATGGCTACACCTTC. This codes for CASSLEGVYGYTF.

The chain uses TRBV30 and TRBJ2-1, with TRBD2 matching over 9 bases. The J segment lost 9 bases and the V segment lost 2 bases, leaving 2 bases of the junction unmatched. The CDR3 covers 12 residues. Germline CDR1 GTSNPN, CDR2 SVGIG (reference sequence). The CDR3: CAWSPTSGEQFF. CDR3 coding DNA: TGTGCCTGGAGTCCGACTAGCGGTGAGCAGTTCTTC.

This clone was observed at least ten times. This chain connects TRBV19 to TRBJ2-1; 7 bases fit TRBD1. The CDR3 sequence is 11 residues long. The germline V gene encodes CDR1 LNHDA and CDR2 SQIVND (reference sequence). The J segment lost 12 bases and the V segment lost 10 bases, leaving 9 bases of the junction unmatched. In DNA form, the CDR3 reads TGTGCCACCATCTTACAGGGGAGGCAGTTCTTC. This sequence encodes CATILQGRQFF.

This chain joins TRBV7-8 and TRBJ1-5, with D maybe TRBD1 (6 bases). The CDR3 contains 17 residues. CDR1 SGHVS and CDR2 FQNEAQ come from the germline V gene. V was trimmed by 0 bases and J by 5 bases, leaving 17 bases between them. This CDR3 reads CASSLALGAAFHQPQHF. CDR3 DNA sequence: TGTGCCAGCAGCTTAGCGTTGGGGGCGGCGTTCCATCAGCCCCAGCATTTT.

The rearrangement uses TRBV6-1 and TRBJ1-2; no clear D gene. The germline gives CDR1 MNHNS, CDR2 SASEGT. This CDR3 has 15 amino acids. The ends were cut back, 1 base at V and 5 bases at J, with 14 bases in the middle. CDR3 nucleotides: TGTGCCAGCAGTGAAGGACATCGAGGAGGGTATGGCTACACCTTC. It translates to CASSEGHRGGYGYTF.

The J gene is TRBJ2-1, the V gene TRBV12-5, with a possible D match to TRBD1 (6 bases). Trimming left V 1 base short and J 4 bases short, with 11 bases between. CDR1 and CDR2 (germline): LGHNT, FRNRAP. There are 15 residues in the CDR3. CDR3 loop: CASGLGDMAYNEQFF. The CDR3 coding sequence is TGTGCTAGTGGTTTGGGGGACATGGCTTACAATGAGCAGTTCTTC. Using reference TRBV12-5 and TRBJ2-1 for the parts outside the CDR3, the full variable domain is DARVTQTPRHKVTEMGQEVTMRCQPILGHNTVFWYRQTMMQGLELLAYFRNRAPLDDSGMPKDRFSAEMPDATLATLKIQPSEPRDSAVYFCASGLGDMAYNEQFFGPGTRLTVL.

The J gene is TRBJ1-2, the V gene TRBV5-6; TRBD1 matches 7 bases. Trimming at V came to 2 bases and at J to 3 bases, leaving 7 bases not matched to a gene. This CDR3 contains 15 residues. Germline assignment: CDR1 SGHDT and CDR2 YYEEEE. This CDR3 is CASSFEGARDYGYTF. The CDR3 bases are TGTGCCAGCAGCTTCGAGGGGGCGCGGGACTATGGCTACACCTTC.

DNA for the CDR3: TGTGCCAGCAGCTTGGATGGCAGGGGGATCGGTCAGCCCCAGCATTTT. Translation: CASSLDGRGIGQPQHF. The chain combines TRBV5-6 with TRBJ1-5; 7 bases are a match to TRBD1. Germline values: CDR1 SGHDT, CDR2 YYEEEE. The ends lost 0 bases at V and 6 bases at J; junction bases unmatched: 9. The CDR3 runs 16 residues. The full variable domain, with the rest looked up from reference TRBV5-6 and TRBJ1-5, is DAGVTQSPTHLIKTRGQQVTLRCSPKSGHDTVSWYQQALGQGPQFIFQYYEEEERQRGNFPDRFSGHQFPNYSSELNVNALLLGDSALYLCASSLDGRGIGQPQHFGDGTRLSIL.